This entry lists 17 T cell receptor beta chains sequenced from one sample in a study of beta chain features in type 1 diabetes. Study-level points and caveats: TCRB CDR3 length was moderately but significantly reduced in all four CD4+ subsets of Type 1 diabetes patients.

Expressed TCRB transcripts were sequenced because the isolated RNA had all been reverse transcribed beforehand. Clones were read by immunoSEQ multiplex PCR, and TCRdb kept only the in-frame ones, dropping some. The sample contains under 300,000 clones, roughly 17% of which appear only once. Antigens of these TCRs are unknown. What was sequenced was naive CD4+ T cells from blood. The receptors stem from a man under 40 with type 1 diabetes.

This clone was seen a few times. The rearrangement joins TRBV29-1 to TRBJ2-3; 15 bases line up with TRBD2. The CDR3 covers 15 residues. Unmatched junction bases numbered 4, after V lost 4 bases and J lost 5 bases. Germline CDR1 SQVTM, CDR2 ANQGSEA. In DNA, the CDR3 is TGCAGCGTTGGACCGGGACTAGCGGGAGGAGATACGCAGTATTTT. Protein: CSVGPGLAGGDTQYF.

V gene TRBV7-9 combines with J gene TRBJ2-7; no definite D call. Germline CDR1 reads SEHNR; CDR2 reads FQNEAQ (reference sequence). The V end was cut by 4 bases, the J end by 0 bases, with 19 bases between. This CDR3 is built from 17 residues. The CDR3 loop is CASSSPSPRPLSYEQYF. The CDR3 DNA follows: TGTGCCAGCAGCTCACCTTCTCCCCGGCCCCTCTCCTACGAGCAGTACTTC.

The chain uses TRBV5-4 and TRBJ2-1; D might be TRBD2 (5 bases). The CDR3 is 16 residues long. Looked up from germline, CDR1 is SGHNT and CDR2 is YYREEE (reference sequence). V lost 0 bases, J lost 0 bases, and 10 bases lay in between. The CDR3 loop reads CASSLGAVPSYNEQFF. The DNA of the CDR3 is TGTGCCAGCAGCTTGGGAGCGGTTCCCTCCTACAATGAGCAGTTCTTC.

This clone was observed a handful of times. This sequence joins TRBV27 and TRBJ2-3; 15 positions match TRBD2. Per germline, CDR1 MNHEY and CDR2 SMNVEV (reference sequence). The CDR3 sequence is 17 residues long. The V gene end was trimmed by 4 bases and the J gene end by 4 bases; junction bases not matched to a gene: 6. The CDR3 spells CASSSPGLAGGADTQYF. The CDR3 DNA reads TGTGCCAGCAGTTCGCCGGGACTAGCGGGAGGTGCAGATACGCAGTATTTT.

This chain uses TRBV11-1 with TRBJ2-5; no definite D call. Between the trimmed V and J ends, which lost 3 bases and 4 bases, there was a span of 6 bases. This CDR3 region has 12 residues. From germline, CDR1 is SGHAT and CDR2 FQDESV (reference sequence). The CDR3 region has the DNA TGTGCCAGCAGCTTCCCAGGAGAGACCCAGTACTTC. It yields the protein CASSFPGETQYF.

As DNA, the CDR3 is TGTGCCAGCAGCCCCCGGGACAACCAAGAGACCCAGTACTTC. Translated, it gives CASSPRDNQETQYF. The chain joins TRBV14 to TRBJ2-5; a weak D match, TRBD1 (6 bases). The germline V and J ends were trimmed by 4 bases and 0 bases, with 9 bases remaining between them. Per the germline V gene, CDR1 is SGHDN and CDR2 is FVKESK. The CDR3 runs to 14 residues.

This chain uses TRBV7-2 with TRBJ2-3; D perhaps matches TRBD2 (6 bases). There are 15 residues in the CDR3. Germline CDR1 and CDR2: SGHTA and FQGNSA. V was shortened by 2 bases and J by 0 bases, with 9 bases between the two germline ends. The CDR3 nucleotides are TGTGCCAGCAGCTTATACGGGACTAGCACAGATACGCAGTATTTT. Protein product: CASSLYGTSTDTQYF. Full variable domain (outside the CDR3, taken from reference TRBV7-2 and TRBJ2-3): GAGVSQSPSNKVTEKGKDVELRCDPISGHTALYWYRQSLGQGLEFLIYFQGNSAPDKSGLPSDRFSAERTGGSVSTLTIQRTQQEDSAVYLCASSLYGTSTDTQYFGPGTRLTVL.

The CDR3 region is CSVARGSATEAFF. In nucleotides, the CDR3 is TGCAGCGTTGCGCGAGGGTCCGCGACTGAAGCTTTCTTT. V and J are TRBV29-1 and TRBJ1-1; no clear D. Trimming pared 4 bases from V and 5 bases from J, leaving 14 bases between. The CDR3 contains 13 residues. Germline V gene data show CDR1 as SQVTM and CDR2 as ANQGSEA.

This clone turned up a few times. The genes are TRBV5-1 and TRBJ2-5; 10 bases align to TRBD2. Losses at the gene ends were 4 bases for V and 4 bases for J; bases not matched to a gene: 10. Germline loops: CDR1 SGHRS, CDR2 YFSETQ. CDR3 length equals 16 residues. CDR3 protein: CASSPGTGLARETQYF. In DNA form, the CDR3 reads TGCGCCAGCAGCCCGGGTACGGGACTAGCGAGAGAGACCCAGTACTTC.

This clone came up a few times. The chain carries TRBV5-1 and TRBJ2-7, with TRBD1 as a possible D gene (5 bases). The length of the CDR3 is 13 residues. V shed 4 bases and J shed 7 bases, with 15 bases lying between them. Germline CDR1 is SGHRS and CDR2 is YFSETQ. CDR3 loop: CASSDQGQKEQYF. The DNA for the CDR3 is TGCGCCAGCAGCGACCAGGGTCAAAAAGAGCAGTACTTC.

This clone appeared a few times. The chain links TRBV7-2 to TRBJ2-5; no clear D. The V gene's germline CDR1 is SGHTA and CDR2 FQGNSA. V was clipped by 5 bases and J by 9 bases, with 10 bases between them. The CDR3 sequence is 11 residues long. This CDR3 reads CASSPASAQYF. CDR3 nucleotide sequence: TGTGCCAGCAGCCCCGCGTCGGCCCAGTACTTC.

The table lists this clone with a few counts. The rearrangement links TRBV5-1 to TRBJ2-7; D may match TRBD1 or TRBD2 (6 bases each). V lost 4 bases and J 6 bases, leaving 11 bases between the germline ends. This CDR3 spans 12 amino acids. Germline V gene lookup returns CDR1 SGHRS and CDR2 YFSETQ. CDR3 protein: CASSLPGAEQYF. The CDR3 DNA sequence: TGCGCCAGCAGCCTCCCGGGGGCCGAGCAGTACTTC.

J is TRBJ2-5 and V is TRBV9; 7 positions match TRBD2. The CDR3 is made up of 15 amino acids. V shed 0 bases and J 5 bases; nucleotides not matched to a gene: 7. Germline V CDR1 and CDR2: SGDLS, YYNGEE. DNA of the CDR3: TGTGCCAGCAGCGTAGAGGGGAGGGTTCAGGAGACCCAGTACTTC. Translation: CASSVEGRVQETQYF.

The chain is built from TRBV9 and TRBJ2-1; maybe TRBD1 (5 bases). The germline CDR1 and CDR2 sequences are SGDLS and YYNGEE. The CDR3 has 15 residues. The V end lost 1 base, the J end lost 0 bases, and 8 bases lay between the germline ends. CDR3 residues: CASSVIDSSYNEQFF. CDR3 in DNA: TGTGCCAGCAGCGTAATCGACAGCTCCTACAATGAGCAGTTCTTC.

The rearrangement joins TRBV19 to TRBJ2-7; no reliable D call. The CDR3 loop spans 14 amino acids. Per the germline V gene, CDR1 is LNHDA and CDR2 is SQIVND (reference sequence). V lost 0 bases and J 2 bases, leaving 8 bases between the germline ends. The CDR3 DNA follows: TGTGCCAGTAGTATAGATGCAGGAACCTACGAGCAGTACTTC. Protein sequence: CASSIDAGTYEQYF.

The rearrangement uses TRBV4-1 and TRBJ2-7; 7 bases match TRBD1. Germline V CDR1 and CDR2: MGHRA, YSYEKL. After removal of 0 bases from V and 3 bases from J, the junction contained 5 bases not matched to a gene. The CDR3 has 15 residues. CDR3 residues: CASSQDWNRGYEQYF. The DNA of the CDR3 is TGCGCCAGCAGCCAAGATTGGAACAGGGGCTACGAGCAGTACTTC.

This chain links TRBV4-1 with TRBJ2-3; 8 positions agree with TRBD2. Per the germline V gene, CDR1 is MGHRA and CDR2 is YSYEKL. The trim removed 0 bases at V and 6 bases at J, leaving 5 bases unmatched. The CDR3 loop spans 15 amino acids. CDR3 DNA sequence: TGCGCCAGCAGCCAAGAAAGAGCGGGAGTGGATACGCAGTATTTT. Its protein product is CASSQERAGVDTQYF.